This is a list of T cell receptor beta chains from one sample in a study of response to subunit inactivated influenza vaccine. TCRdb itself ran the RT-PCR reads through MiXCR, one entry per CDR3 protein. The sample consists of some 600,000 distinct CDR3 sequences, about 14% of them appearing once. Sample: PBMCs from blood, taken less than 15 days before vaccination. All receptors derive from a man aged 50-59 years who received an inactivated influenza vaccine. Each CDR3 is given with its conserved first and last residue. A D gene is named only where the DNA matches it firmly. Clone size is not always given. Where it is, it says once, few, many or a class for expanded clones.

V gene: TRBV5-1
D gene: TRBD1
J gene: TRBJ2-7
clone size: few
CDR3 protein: CASRQNPGQITYEQYF
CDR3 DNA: TGCGCCAGCAGGCAAAACCCGGGACAGATTACCTACGAGCAGTACTTC

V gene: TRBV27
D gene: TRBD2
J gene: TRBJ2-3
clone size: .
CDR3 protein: CASSSILLGASGRRTDTQYF
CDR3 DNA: TGTGCCAGCAGTTCTATCTTATTAGGCGCTAGCGGGAGACGCACAGATACGCAGTATTTT

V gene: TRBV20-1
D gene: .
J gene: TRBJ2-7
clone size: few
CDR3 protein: CSAPHPSPEQYF
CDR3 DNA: TGCAGTGCTCCCCACCCCAGCCCCGAGCAGTACTTC

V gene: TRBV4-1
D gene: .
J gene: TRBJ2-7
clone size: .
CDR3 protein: CASSQRTQTYEQYF
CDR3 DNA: TGCGCCAGCAGCCAACGGACACAAACCTACGAGCAGTACTTC

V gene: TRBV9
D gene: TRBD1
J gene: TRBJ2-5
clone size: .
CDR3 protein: CASSVAGQGNLETQYF
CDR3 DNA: TGTGCCAGCAGCGTAGCGGGACAGGGGAACTTGGAGACCCAGTACTTC

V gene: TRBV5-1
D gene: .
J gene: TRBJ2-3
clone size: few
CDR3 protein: CASSLWKSSTDTQYF
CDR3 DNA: TGCGCCAGCAGCTTATGGAAGTCGAGCACAGATACGCAGTATTTT

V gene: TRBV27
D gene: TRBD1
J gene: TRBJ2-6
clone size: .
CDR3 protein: CASSFQGATGANVLTF
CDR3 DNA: TGTGCCAGCAGTTTCCAGGGGGCTACTGGGGCCAACGTCCTGACTTTC

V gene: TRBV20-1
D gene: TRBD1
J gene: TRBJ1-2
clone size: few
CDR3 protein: CSGGQINYGYTF
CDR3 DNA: TGCAGTGGGGGACAGATAAACTATGGCTACACCTTC

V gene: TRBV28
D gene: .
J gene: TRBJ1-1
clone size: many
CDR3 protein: CASSLQITGTEAFF
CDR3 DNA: TGTGCCAGCAGTCTCCAAATTACAGGTACTGAAGCTTTCTTT

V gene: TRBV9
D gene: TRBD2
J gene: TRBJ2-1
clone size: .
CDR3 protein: CASSIRTSGANEQFF
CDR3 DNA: TGTGCCAGCAGCATTCGGACTAGCGGGGCCAATGAGCAGTTCTTC

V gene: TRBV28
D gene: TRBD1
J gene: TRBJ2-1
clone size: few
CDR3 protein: CASSSTRTGPYNEQFF
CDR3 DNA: TGTGCCAGCAGTTCTACACGGACAGGGCCTTACAATGAGCAGTTCTTC

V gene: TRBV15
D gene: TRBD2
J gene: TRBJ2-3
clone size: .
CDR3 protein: CATSRDLAGRSTDTQYF
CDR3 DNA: TGTGCCACCAGCAGAGATCTAGCGGGGCGAAGCACAGATACGCAGTATTTT

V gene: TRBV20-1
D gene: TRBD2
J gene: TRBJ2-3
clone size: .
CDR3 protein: CRAERNSGRAGDTQYF
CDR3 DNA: TGCAGGGCAGAACGAAATAGCGGGAGGGCGGGGGATACGCAGTATTTT

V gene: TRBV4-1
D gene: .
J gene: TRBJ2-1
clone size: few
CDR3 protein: CASSRGGFGEQFF
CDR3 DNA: TGCGCCAGCAGCCGAGGGGGATTCGGTGAGCAGTTCTTC

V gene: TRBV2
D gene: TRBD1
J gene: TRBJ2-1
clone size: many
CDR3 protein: CASAGLGTGDNEQFF
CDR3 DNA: TGTGCCAGCGCTGGGCTAGGGACAGGGGACAATGAGCAGTTCTTC

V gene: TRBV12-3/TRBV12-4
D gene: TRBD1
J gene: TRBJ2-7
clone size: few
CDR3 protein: CASSFGTGPNYEQYF
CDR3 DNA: TGTGCCAGCAGTTTTGGGACAGGGCCAAACTACGAGCAGTACTTC

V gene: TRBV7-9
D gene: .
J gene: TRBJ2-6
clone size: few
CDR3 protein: CASSLALGANVLTF
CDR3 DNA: TGTGCCAGCAGCTTAGCGCTTGGGGCCAACGTCCTGACTTTC